These 27 T cell receptor beta chains share one sample of origin, sequenced in a study of blood T cell repertoires in COVID-19. Method: immunoSEQ multiplex PCR; TCRdb's copy keeps in-frame clones and lacks some. The table lists hundreds of thousands of clones, around 85% of them singletons. Sequencing used PBMCs or T cells enriched from blood (not recorded which). These receptors all stem from a woman in her twenties or thirties who had been exposed to COVID-19.

This clone was observed a single time. The chain links TRBV5-5 to TRBJ1-2, with 7 bases lining up with TRBD1. With V trimmed by 1 base and J by 2 bases, 8 bases remained unmatched. The CDR3 extends over 16 amino acids. CDR1 and CDR2 (germline): SGHKS, YYEKEE (reference sequence). The CDR3 coding sequence is TGTGCCAGCAGCTTGACGTATTCAGGGGGGAACTATGGCTACACCTTC. Encoded protein: CASSLTYSGGNYGYTF.

The chain employs TRBV28 and TRBJ2-7; 8 nucleotides agree with TRBD2. The germline V gene has CDR1 MDHEN and CDR2 SYDVKM. The V and J ends lost 8 bases and 7 bases, in that order; junction bases with no gene match: 10. The CDR3 runs to 13 residues. The CDR3 sequence: CASSPGTSREQYF. CDR3 nucleotides: TGTGCCAGCTCCCCCGGGACTAGTAGGGAGCAGTACTTC.

V and J are TRBV7-2 and TRBJ2-3; perhaps TRBD2 as D (5 bases). CDR1 and CDR2 (germline): SGHTA, FQGNSA. The CDR3 loop spans 15 amino acids. V lost 5 bases to trimming and J lost 2 bases, with 14 bases between them. The DNA of the CDR3 is TGTGCCAGCAGCGAACCTAGAGGGCTCACAGATACGCAGTATTTT. Amino acids: CASSEPRGLTDTQYF.

In its sample, this clone was seen once. This chain uses TRBV5-1 with TRBJ2-3, with 7 bases identical to TRBD2. Per germline, CDR1 SGHRS and CDR2 YFSETQ. CDR3 length equals 18 residues. The ends lost 4 bases at V and 2 bases at J; junction bases unmatched: 16. CDR3 nucleotide sequence: TGCGCCAGCAGCCACAGCGGGAAGGGGTTTGGTTTCACAGATACGCAGTATTTT. It encodes CASSHSGKGFGFTDTQYF.

The V and J genes are TRBV6-1 and TRBJ2-3, with 7 bases aligning to TRBD1. The trim removed 2 bases at V and 6 bases at J, leaving 8 bases unmatched. The CDR3 length is 15 residues. Germline V lookup: CDR1 MNHNS, CDR2 SASEGT. CDR3 sequence: CASSENRQGVDTQYF. In nucleotides, the CDR3 is TGTGCCAGCAGTGAAAACAGGCAGGGGGTCGATACGCAGTATTTT.

This chain links TRBV13 with TRBJ1-6, with a tentative D call TRBD1 (5 bases). The CDR3 is 16 residues long. The germline gives CDR1 PRHDT, CDR2 FYEKMQ (reference sequence). V lost 4 bases and J lost 10, with 20 bases in between. CDR3 amino acids: CASSSGPFGEDSPLHF. The CDR3 DNA sequence: TGTGCCAGCAGCTCAGGGCCATTTGGGGAGGACTCACCCCTCCACTTT.

V is TRBV6-5 and J is TRBJ2-7, with D possibly matching TRBD2 (6 bases). Trimming cost V 3 bases and J 0 bases, with 12 bases left between them. This CDR3 is built from 15 residues. Germline lookup yields CDR1 MNHEY and CDR2 SVGAGI. CDR3 loop: CASSYDSGASYEQYF. CDR3 coding DNA: TGTGCCAGCAGTTATGATAGCGGAGCCTCCTACGAGCAGTACTTC.

The V call is TRBV5-1, the J call TRBJ2-7; 8 bases line up with TRBD2. V shed 2 bases, J shed 1 base, and the junction held 2 bases outside the gene matches. Germline V gene sequence: CDR1 SGHRS, CDR2 YFSETQ. There are 14 residues in the CDR3. The CDR3 here is CASSFGTRSYEQYF. The CDR3 bases are TGCGCCAGCAGCTTCGGGACTAGATCCTACGAGCAGTACTTC.

This clone occurred once. This sequence joins TRBV2 and TRBJ2-7; TRBD1 agrees at 11 bases. J was trimmed by 7 bases and V by 8 bases; bases with no gene match: 4. This CDR3 has 12 residues. In germline, CDR1 is SNHLY, CDR2 FYNNEI. Here the CDR3 reads CASGQGAREQYF. The CDR3 DNA sequence: TGTGCCAGCGGACAGGGGGCCCGGGAGCAGTACTTC. The full variable domain, in which reference TRBV2 and TRBJ2-7 provide the parts outside the CDR3, is EPEVTQTPSHQVTQMGQEVILRCVPISNHLYFYWYRQILGQKVEFLVSFYNNEISEKSEIFDDQFSVERPDGSNFTLKIRSTKLEDSAMYFCASGQGAREQYFGPGTRLTVT.

This clone appeared a single time. The chain recombines TRBV4-1 with TRBJ1-1; 7 bases match TRBD1. Germline CDR1 MGHRA, CDR2 YSYEKL. V trimming: 2 bases; J trimming: 0 bases; junction bases outside the gene matches: 6. There are 16 residues in the CDR3. The CDR3 coding sequence is TGCGCCAGCAGCCAAACCCCGACAGGGATGAACACTGAAGCTTTCTTT. Encoded protein: CASSQTPTGMNTEAFF.

The CDR3 region is CASSLWTRQIDVYNEQFF. For the CDR3, the DNA is TGTGCCAGCAGTTTATGGACGAGGCAGATTGATGTGTACAATGAGCAGTTCTTC. The chain has TRBV28 and TRBJ2-1; unclear D gene. Trimming stripped 0 bases from V and 4 bases from J, with 19 bases between. CDR1 MDHEN and CDR2 SYDVKM come from the germline V gene. The CDR3 length is 18 residues.

The rearrangement joins TRBV4-1 to TRBJ1-1; weak D call: TRBD1 (6 bases). The CDR3 sequence is 14 residues long. Trimming left V 4 bases short and J 3 bases short, with 12 bases between. CDR1 and CDR2 (germline): MGHRA, YSYEKL. The CDR3 reads CASSPREGDTEAFF. The CDR3 DNA follows: TGCGCCAGCAGCCCCCGGGAGGGGGACACTGAAGCTTTCTTT.

This clone appeared once. V is TRBV6-5 and J is TRBJ1-3; D may be TRBD1 (6 bases). The CDR3 is 15 residues long. V dropped 2 bases and J dropped 4 bases, with 12 bases sitting between them. CDR1 is MNHEY, CDR2 SVGAGI, per germline. The CDR3 here is CASSYGGGAGNTIYF. DNA for the CDR3: TGTGCCAGCAGTTACGGCGGGGGCGCAGGAAACACCATATATTTT.

This clone appeared a single time. The chain joins TRBV2 to TRBJ2-7, with 8 bases lining up with TRBD1. J lost 2 bases, V lost 7 bases, and 10 bases had no gene match. The CDR3 totals 15 residues. Germline CDR1 is SNHLY and CDR2 is FYNNEI. The CDR3 sequence is CASTPRRDRPYEQYF. The CDR3 DNA reads TGTGCCAGCACCCCTAGGCGGGACAGGCCCTACGAGCAGTACTTC.

J is TRBJ2-3 and V is TRBV6-1; D may be TRBD1 (5 bases). In germline, CDR1 is MNHNS, CDR2 SASEGT. With 0 bases removed from V and 3 bases from J, the gap between germline ends came to 10 bases. This CDR3 comprises 15 residues. The CDR3 nucleotides are TGTGCCAGCAGTGAAGCGCTTCGACAGACAGATACGCAGTATTTT. It codes for CASSEALRQTDTQYF.

The chain combines TRBV9 with TRBJ1-1; 10 nucleotides align to TRBD1. The germline V gene encodes CDR1 SGDLS and CDR2 YYNGEE. With 0 bases clipped from V and 5 bases from J, the junction kept 4 bases outside the gene matches. CDR3 length equals 15 residues. DNA of the CDR3: TGTGCCAGCAGCGTAGCCGGGACAGGGGTGACTGAAGCTTTCTTT. Protein: CASSVAGTGVTEAFF.

In nucleotides, the CDR3 is TGTGCCAGCAGTTTCCTAGATACCACCTACGAGCAGTACTTC. Translating it yields CASSFLDTTYEQYF. The genes are TRBV28 and TRBJ2-7; no clear D gene. Germline V gene data show CDR1 as MDHEN and CDR2 as SYDVKM. The V end lost 3 bases, the J end lost 2 bases, and 11 bases lay between the germline ends. This CDR3 region has 14 residues.

The J gene is TRBJ1-2, the V gene TRBV30; 8 bases map to TRBD1. Germline CDR1 and CDR2: GTSNPN and SVGIG (reference sequence). This CDR3 region has 13 residues. Germline trimming cut 2 bases from V and 7 bases from J; bases unmatched to any gene: 6. The CDR3 here is CAWSPQGALGYTF. Here the CDR3 DNA reads TGTGCCTGGAGTCCCCAGGGGGCGCTTGGCTACACCTTC. Filled out from reference TRBV30 and TRBJ1-2, the complete variable domain reads SQTIHQWPATLVQPVGSPLSLECTVEGTSNPNLYWYRQAAGRGLQLLFYSVGIGQISSEVPQNLSASRPQDRQFILSSKKLLLSDSGFYLCAWSPQGALGYTFGSGTRLTVV.

This chain uses TRBV6-4 with TRBJ2-2; D is unresolved. V lost 3 bases, J lost 2 bases, and 4 bases lay in between. The CDR3 has 13 amino acids. From germline, CDR1 is MRHNA and CDR2 SNTAGT. CDR3 DNA: TGTGCCAGCAGTGATGTAAACACCGGGGAGCTGTTTTTT. Encoded protein: CASSDVNTGELFF.

This clone was detected once. A much larger clonotype is one base distant, so this may be a read error. The genes are TRBV12-3 or TRBV12-4 and TRBJ2-2; TRBD1 is a possible D gene (6 bases). The CDR3 length is 13 residues. Trimming stripped 4 bases from V and 3 bases from J, with 6 bases between. CDR3 sequence (DNA): TGTGCCAGCAGTTACAGGGACACCGGGGAGCTGTTTTTT. Translating gives CASSYRDTGELFF.

In DNA form, the CDR3 reads TGTGCCATCAGTGGGGAACAGGTCACCGGGGAGCTGTTTTTT. Translation: CAISGEQVTGELFF. V and J are TRBV10-3 and TRBJ2-2, with a weak D call TRBD1 (5 bases). Germline assignment: CDR1 ENHRY and CDR2 SYGVKD. Trimming stripped 4 bases from V and 4 bases from J, with 10 bases between. The CDR3 covers 14 residues.

CDR3 in DNA: TGCGCCAGCAGTGAACGCAGGGGAAGCACTGAAGCTTTCTTT. Residues: CASSERRGSTEAFF. The J gene is TRBJ1-1, the V gene TRBV10-2; D is perhaps TRBD1 (6 bases). This CDR3 contains 14 residues. Trimming left V 3 bases short and J 4 bases short, with 12 bases between. Germline CDR1 WSHSY, CDR2 SAAADI.

There are many counts of this clone. The chain recombines TRBV12-5 with TRBJ2-7, with 11 bases lining up with TRBD1. The CDR3 loop spans 15 amino acids. J lost 6 bases, V lost 7 bases, and 11 bases had no gene match. CDR1 is LGHNT, CDR2 FRNRAP, per germline. CDR3: CASADPGQGVPEQYF. The DNA for the CDR3 is TGTGCTAGTGCTGATCCGGGACAGGGGGTCCCCGAGCAGTACTTC.

This clone was recorded only once. V is TRBV7-6 and J is TRBJ2-6; 10 bases are shared with TRBD1. V shed 3 bases, J shed 4 bases, and the junction held 21 bases outside the gene matches. The CDR3 extends over 22 amino acids. Per germline, CDR1 SGHVS and CDR2 FNYEAQ. CDR3 nucleotide sequence: TGTGCCAGCAGCTTTCCGTCTAAGACAACCGGGACAGGGGTAGCGGGGGCCAACGTCCTGACTTTC. Its translation is CASSFPSKTTGTGVAGANVLTF.

This rearrangement joins TRBV21-1 to TRBJ2-7; the table's D call TRBD1 went unverified against the DNA. TRBV21-1 is reported as a pseudogene. The CDR3 extends over 12 amino acids. This CDR3 is CASSKEGQRVFF. CDR3 nucleotides: TGTGCCAGCAGCAAAGAAGGACAGAGAGTGTTCTTC.

The chain has TRBV13 and TRBJ2-5; maybe TRBD1 (6 bases). The germline gives CDR1 PRHDT, CDR2 FYEKMQ (reference sequence). Trimming pared 6 bases from V and 0 bases from J, leaving 8 bases between. The CDR3 covers 13 residues. CDR3 bases: TGTGCCAGCAGTGGACAGTACCAAGAGACCCAGTACTTC. Its translation: CASSGQYQETQYF.

The rearrangement uses TRBV5-4 and TRBJ2-7; 7 bases line up with TRBD1. The CDR3 is made up of 14 amino acids. Trimming at V came to 3 bases and at J to 2 bases, leaving 5 bases not matched to a gene. Per germline, CDR1 SGHNT and CDR2 YYREEE (reference sequence). The chain's CDR3 is CASSWRTGPYEQYF. CDR3 DNA: TGTGCCAGCAGCTGGAGGACAGGCCCCTACGAGCAGTACTTC.